This T cell receptor beta chain was identified in a study of T cell repertoires in cytomegalovirus infection. Overall study context: Shared public TCR beta signatures pointed to both CMV infection and a matching HLA type. Whole-study findings and limits: What dominated the ex vivo response were HLA-C-restricted CMV-specific TCR beta clonotypes. The cumulative frequency of public TCR beta families identified carriers of CMV plus the relevant HLA.

The CDR3 spans 14 residues. Germline CDR1 is SNHLY and CDR2 is FYNNEI. V was shortened by 9 bases and J by 0 bases, with 12 bases between the two germline ends. Of note for this clonotype: Its antigen is not identified.

Each CDR3 protein is one row after TCRdb ran MiXCR on the reads. The data contain hundreds of thousands of distinct CDR3 sequences, 20% to 25% of them singletons. Material: CD8+ T cells from PBMCs. The clonotype originates from a human donor in good health (CMV status not recorded). Some clones in this sample may be carry-over from other donors' samples. V gene TRBV2 combines with J gene TRBJ2-1, with D perhaps matching TRBD1 or TRBD2 (5 bases each). The CDR3 DNA follows: TGTGCCAGTGAGGGGTCCGTCTCCTACAATGAGCAGTTCTTC. Protein sequence: CASEGSVSYNEQFF.